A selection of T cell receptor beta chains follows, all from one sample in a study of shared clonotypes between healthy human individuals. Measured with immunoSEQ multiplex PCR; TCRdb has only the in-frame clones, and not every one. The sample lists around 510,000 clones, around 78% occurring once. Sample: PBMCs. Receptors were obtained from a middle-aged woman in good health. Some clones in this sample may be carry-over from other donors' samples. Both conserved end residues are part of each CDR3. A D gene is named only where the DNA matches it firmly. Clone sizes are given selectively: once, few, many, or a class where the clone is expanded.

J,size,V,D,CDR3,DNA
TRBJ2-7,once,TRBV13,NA,CASSPGAGSSYEQYF,TGTGCCAGCAGCCCCGGGGCAGGGAGCTCCTACGAGCAGTACTTC
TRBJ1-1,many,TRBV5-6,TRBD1,CASSLRGRYTEAFF,TGTGCCAGCAGCCTCAGGGGGCGATACACTGAAGCTTTCTTT
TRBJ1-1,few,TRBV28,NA,CASSLLNTEAFF,TGTGCCAGCAGTTTGTTGAACACTGAAGCTTTCTTT
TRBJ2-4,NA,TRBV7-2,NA,CASSLAGGSNIAKNIQYF,TGTGCCAGCAGCTTAGCGGGCGGGTCAAACATAGCCAAAAACATTCAGTACTTC
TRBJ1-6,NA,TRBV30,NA,CAWSDQGSHNSPLHF,TGTGCCTGGAGTGACCAGGGGTCCCATAATTCACCCCTCCACTTT
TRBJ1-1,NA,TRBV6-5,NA,CASSYSGLFGAFF,TGTGCCAGCAGTTACTCAGGGTTATTTGGAGCTTTCTTT
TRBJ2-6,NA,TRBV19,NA,CASSTLTSGANVLTF,TGTGCCAGTAGTACCCTGACCTCTGGGGCCAACGTCCTGACTTTC
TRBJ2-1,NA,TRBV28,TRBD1,CATSGTAYNEQFF,TGTGCCACCTCCGGGACAGCTTACAATGAGCAGTTCTTC
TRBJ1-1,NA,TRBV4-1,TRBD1,CASTSRGQVGTEAFF,TGCGCCAGCACCTCACGGGGACAGGTGGGCACTGAAGCTTTCTTT
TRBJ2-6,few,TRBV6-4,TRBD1,CASSDGQDGPGANVLTF,TGTGCCAGCAGTGATGGACAGGACGGACCTGGGGCCAACGTCCTGACTTTC
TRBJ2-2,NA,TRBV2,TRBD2,CASSVNSGMGELFF,TGTGCCAGCAGTGTGAATAGCGGGATGGGGGAGCTGTTTTTT
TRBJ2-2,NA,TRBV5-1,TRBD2,CASSLVAGVQTGELFF,TGCGCCAGCAGCTTGGTAGCGGGAGTACAAACCGGGGAGCTGTTTTTT
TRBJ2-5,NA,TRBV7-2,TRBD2,CASSWGLAVGVETQYF,TGTGCCAGCAGCTGGGGACTAGCGGTAGGTGTGGAGACCCAGTACTTC
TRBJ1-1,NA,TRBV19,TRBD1,CASSNRGGTEAFF,TGTGCCAGTAGTAACAGGGGTGGCACTGAAGCTTTCTTT
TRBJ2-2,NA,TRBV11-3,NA,CASSFDLTGELFF,TGTGCCAGCAGCTTTGATCTCACCGGGGAGCTGTTTTTT
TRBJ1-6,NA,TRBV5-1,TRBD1,CASSLVQGNNSPLHF,TGCGCCAGCAGCTTGGTACAGGGGAATAATTCACCCCTCCACTTT
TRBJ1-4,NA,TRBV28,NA,CASSFPGRGELFF,TGTGCCAGCAGTTTCCCTGGGCGGGGAGAACTGTTTTTT
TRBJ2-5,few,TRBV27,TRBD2,CASSLSPTGLAGQGTQYF,TGTGCCAGCAGTTTATCCCCCACGGGACTAGCGGGGCAGGGGACCCAGTACTTC
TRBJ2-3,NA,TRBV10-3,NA,CAITQGIETDTQYF,TGTGCCATCACACAGGGAATAGAGACAGATACGCAGTATTTT
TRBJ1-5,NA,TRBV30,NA,CAWSSGEFQPQHF,TGTGCCTGGAGTTCGGGGGAATTTCAGCCCCAGCATTTT
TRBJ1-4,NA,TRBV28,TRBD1,CASSSRQGGEKLFF,TGTGCCAGCAGTTCGAGACAGGGGGGCGAAAAACTGTTTTTT
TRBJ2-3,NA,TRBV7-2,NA,CASSFRDPTDTQYF,TGTGCCAGCAGTTTCCGGGACCCCACAGATACGCAGTATTTT
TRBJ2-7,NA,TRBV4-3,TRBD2,CASSQLAGPPYEQYF,TGCGCCAGCAGCCAACTAGCGGGGCCCCCCTACGAGCAGTACTTC
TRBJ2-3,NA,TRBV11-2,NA,CASSHPGRGTDTQYF,TGTGCCAGCAGCCACCCCGGGCGGGGCACAGATACGCAGTATTTT
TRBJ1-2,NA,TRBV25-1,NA,CASSETDIYGYTF,TGTGCCAGCAGTGAAACAGACATCTATGGCTACACCTTC
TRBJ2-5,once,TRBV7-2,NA,CASSSSRAETQYF,TGTGCCAGCAGCTCCTCCCGCGCAGAGACCCAGTACTTC
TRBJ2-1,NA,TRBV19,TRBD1,CASSIGARGRINEQFF,TGTGCCAGTAGTATAGGGGCCAGGGGGCGCATCAATGAGCAGTTCTTC
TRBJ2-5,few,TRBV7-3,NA,CASSLTALGETQYF,TGTGCCAGCAGCTTAACCGCTCTCGGGGAGACCCAGTACTTC
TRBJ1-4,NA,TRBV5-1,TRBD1,CASTALWDSQEKLFF,TGCGCCAGCACAGCCCTTTGGGACAGCCAAGAAAAACTGTTTTTT
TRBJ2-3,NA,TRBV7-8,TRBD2,CASSPSAGRTSTDTQYF,TGTGCCAGCAGCCCTTCTGCCGGGAGGACTAGCACAGATACGCAGTATTTT
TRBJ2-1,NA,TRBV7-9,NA,CASSAGLLAAVNEQFF,TGTGCCAGCAGCGCGGGCCTTTTGGCAGCCGTCAATGAGCAGTTCTTC
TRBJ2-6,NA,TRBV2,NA,CASSRDASSGANVLTF,TGTGCCAGCAGCCGGGACGCCAGCTCTGGGGCCAACGTCCTGACTTTC
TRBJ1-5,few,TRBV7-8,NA,CASSLEARVVDQPQHF,TGTGCCAGCAGCTTAGAGGCCAGGGTAGTAGATCAGCCCCAGCATTTT
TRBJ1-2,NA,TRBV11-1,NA,CASSPRDPEPGYGYTF,TGTGCCAGCAGCCCCCGGGACCCCGAACCAGGCTATGGCTACACCTTC
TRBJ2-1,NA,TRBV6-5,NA,CASSRGRYNEQFF,TGTGCCAGCAGTAGGGGCCGTTACAATGAGCAGTTCTTC
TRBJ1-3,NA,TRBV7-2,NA,CASSLIGPTSSGNTIYF,TGTGCCAGCAGCTTAATTGGGCCCACGAGCTCTGGAAACACCATATATTTT
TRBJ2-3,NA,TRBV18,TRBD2,CASSPRGAGGTDTQYF,TGTGCCAGCTCACCACGTGGAGCGGGAGGAACAGATACGCAGTATTTT
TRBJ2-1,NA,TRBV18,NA,CASSPSFDSGPLYNEQFF,TGTGCCAGCTCACCATCGTTCGATAGCGGCCCCCTCTACAATGAGCAGTTCTTC
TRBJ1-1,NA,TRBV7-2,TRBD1,CASSRQGGVYEAFF,TGTGCCAGCAGCCGACAGGGGGGAGTCTATGAAGCTTTCTTT
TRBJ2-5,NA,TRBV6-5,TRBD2,CASGGLAGKETQYF,TGTGCCAGCGGGGGACTAGCGGGAAAAGAGACCCAGTACTTC
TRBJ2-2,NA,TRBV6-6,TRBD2,CASGTSGRGTGELFF,TGTGCCAGCGGGACTAGCGGGAGGGGGACCGGGGAGCTGTTTTTT
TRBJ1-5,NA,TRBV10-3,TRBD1,CAISDQDRAQPQHF,TGTGCCATCAGTGACCAGGACAGGGCTCAGCCCCAGCATTTT
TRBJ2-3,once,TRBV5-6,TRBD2,CASSLRNLAGTDTQYF,TGTGCCAGCAGCTTGCGGAATCTAGCGGGAACCGATACGCAGTATTTT
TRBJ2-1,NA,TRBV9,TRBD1,CASSVVGQGPKDEQFF,TGTGCCAGCAGCGTAGTAGGACAGGGGCCGAAAGATGAGCAGTTCTTC
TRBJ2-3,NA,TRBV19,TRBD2,CASSSSSGRAWTQYF,TGTGCCAGTAGTTCTAGTAGCGGGAGGGCATGGACGCAGTATTTT